The clone carrying this T cell receptor (beta chain) has only a few counts. What it binds is unknown. Germline V gene data show CDR1 as SGHTA and CDR2 as FQGNSA. J was trimmed by 7 bases and V by 5 bases; bases with no gene match: 10. The CDR3 is made up of 14 amino acids. PCR amplification relied on 60 Vbeta primers (plus 13 Jbeta primers). Assay used: immunoSEQ multiplex PCR; TCRdb lists only in-frame clones, some missing. The table shows around 120,000 clones, with about 78% occurring only once. This sample was included in a study of cytomegalovirus exposure and HLA in healthy donors. Overall study findings and caveats: Specific recognition of CMV antigens was confirmed in vitro for a few chains (all CMV-associated). As immune exposure information, only CMV serostatus was available. Cytomegalovirus-associated status was assigned to roughly 160 TCR beta chains.

The rearrangement links TRBV7-2 to TRBJ1-2, with 7 bases fitting TRBD1. The source of this sequence is a human donor in good health. Sequencing used PBMCs. CDR3 sequence (DNA): TGTGCCAGCAGCCCGGACAGGTTACTAATTGGCTACACCTTC. Residues: CASSPDRLLIGYTF. The whole variable domain, filled in from reference TRBV7-2 and TRBJ1-2, reads GAGVSQSPSNKVTEKGKDVELRCDPISGHTALYWYRQSLGQGLEFLIYFQGNSAPDKSGLPSDRFSAERTGGSVSTLTIQRTQQEDSAVYLCASSPDRLLIGYTFGSGTRLTVV.